One sample yielded the 18 T cell receptor beta chains listed below, sequenced in a study of Graves' ophthalmopathy and Graves' hyperthyroidism. TCR beta CDR3 regions were amplified from RNA transcripts. First-round RT-PCR used HTBI primers; second-round multiplex PCR followed. From the multiplex PCR reads, TCRdb called clonotypes with MiXCR, one entry per CDR3 protein. The table has 200,000 to 250,000 distinct CDR3 sequences, around a fifth seen once. Material for sequencing was peripheral blood. All receptors come from a woman in her fifties or sixties with Graves' ophthalmopathy.

This chain links TRBV27 with TRBJ1-5; 8 positions agree with TRBD1. V was clipped by 5 bases and J by 5 bases; unmatched bases: 2. There are 13 residues in the CDR3. Germline V lookup: CDR1 MNHEY, CDR2 SMNVEV (reference sequence). The CDR3 region is CASSHRGDQPQHF. CDR3 nucleotide sequence: TGTGCCAGCAGTCACAGGGGGGATCAGCCCCAGCATTTT.

The genes are TRBV6-5 and TRBJ1-6; unclear D gene. The germline V and J ends were trimmed by 0 bases and 8 bases, with 14 bases remaining between them. The CDR3 length is 16 residues. Looked up from germline, CDR1 is MNHEY and CDR2 is SVGAGI. In DNA form, the CDR3 reads TGTGCCAGCAGTTACTCGGGTATCCCTCCGCATTCACCCCTCCACTTT. The encoded protein is CASSYSGIPPHSPLHF.

This clonotype appeared many times. The chain links TRBV12-3 or TRBV12-4 to TRBJ2-5; 14 bases agree with TRBD2. CDR3 length: 15 amino acids. V lost 5 bases, J lost 4 bases, and 3 bases stayed unmatched. The chain's CDR3 is CASSTGLAGGETQYF. DNA of the CDR3: TGTGCCAGCAGTACAGGACTAGCGGGAGGAGAGACCCAGTACTTC.

This clonotype was seen a few times. This rearrangement joins TRBV11-2 to TRBJ2-3, with D possibly matching TRBD1 (6 bases). Germline values: CDR1 SGHAT, CDR2 FQNNGV. The V gene lost 1 base and the J gene lost 7 bases, with 12 bases spanning the gap. The CDR3 length is 14 residues. CDR3 protein: CASSLGGGQYTQYF. The CDR3 nucleotides are TGTGCCAGCAGCTTAGGAGGGGGACAATATACGCAGTATTTT.

The rearrangement joins TRBV4-1 to TRBJ2-7; D remains unclear. The CDR3 extends over 16 amino acids. Trimming removed 0 bases from V and 0 bases from J, with 12 bases in between. CDR1 and CDR2 from the germline V gene are MGHRA and YSYEKL. CDR3 sequence: CASSQDRAVDSYEQYF. The CDR3 DNA reads TGCGCCAGCAGCCAAGATCGGGCGGTAGACTCCTACGAGCAGTACTTC.

This clonotype was seen at least ten times. The V and J genes are TRBV2 and TRBJ1-1; TRBD1 matches at 8 bases. Germline V lookup: CDR1 SNHLY, CDR2 FYNNEI. The CDR3 sequence is 14 residues long. The junction had 6 bases not matched to a gene; V was cut back by 8 bases and J by 1 base. The CDR3 DNA reads TGTGCCAGCTTAAAGGACAGGGCGAACACTGAAGCTTTCTTT. This gives the protein CASLKDRANTEAFF.

The rearrangement links TRBV6-1 to TRBJ1-6; weak D call: TRBD1 (6 bases). V was cut by 6 bases and J by 4 bases, with 13 bases left in between. The CDR3 sequence is 15 residues long. Germline V gene sequence: CDR1 MNHNS, CDR2 SASEGT. CDR3 coding DNA: TGTGCCAGCAGCGCAACAGGGAGGTATAATTCACCCCTCCACTTT. As protein: CASSATGRYNSPLHF.

This clonotype appeared many times. The junction differs from germline at one of its ends, possibly a read error. The gene calls are TRBV7-7 and TRBJ2-5; 10 bases fit TRBD1. The CDR3 extends over 15 amino acids. The germline V gene encodes CDR1 SSHAT and CDR2 FNYEAQ (reference sequence). CDR3 protein: CASSLMGQGRETQYF. The CDR3, as DNA: TGTGCTAGCAGCTTAATGGGACAGGGGCGGGAGACCCAGTACTTC.

The chain uses TRBV3-1 and TRBJ1-1; perhaps TRBD1 as D (5 bases). This CDR3 is built from 14 residues. Trimming pared 4 bases from V and 0 bases from J, leaving 9 bases between. Germline CDR1 LGHDT, CDR2 YNNKEL (reference sequence). The CDR3 DNA sequence: TGTGCCAGCAGCCCAGGGACGTTGAACACTGAAGCTTTCTTT. Translated: CASSPGTLNTEAFF.

This clonotype was observed many times. This may stem from a read error, because a much larger clone lies one nucleotide away. The J gene is TRBJ2-5, the V gene TRBV28, with D unclear. V lost 4 bases to trimming and J lost 5 bases, with 14 bases between them. The germline gives CDR1 MDHEN, CDR2 SYDVKM. The CDR3 spans 14 residues. CDR3 loop: CASSSQSSGETQYF. CDR3 DNA sequence: TGTGCCAGCAGTTCTCAGTCGTCCGGGGAGACCCAGTACTTC.

This clonotype was seen at least ten times. The CDR3 DNA is TGTGCCAGCAGCCGTGCCGGGACAGTCAACGAGCAGTACTTC. It yields the protein CASSRAGTVNEQYF. The V and J genes are TRBV11-2 and TRBJ2-7, with 7 bases aligning to TRBD1. This CDR3 spans 14 amino acids. The trim removed 5 bases at V and 5 bases at J, leaving 9 bases unmatched. In germline, CDR1 is SGHAT, CDR2 FQNNGV.

This clonotype was picked up one time. V usage is TRBV28 and J usage is TRBJ1-6, with a possible D match to TRBD1 (5 bases). The germline V gene encodes CDR1 MDHEN and CDR2 SYDVKM. The CDR3 totals 14 residues. The V and J ends lost 3 bases and 12 bases respectively, with 15 bases between them. The CDR3 sequence is CASSFVAGTRPLHF. The DNA of the CDR3 is TGTGCCAGCAGTTTCGTGGCAGGGACCAGACCCCTCCACTTT.

This chain links TRBV24-1 with TRBJ2-2; TRBD1 aligns across 11 bases. The CDR3 sequence is 17 residues long. The V and J ends lost 3 bases and 0 bases, in that order; junction bases with no gene match: 2. CDR1 and CDR2 (germline): KGHDR, SFDVKD. CDR3 sequence (DNA): TGTGCCACCAGTGATCCGGGACAGGGGGCGAACACCGGGGAGCTGTTTTTT. It yields the protein CATSDPGQGANTGELFF.

The chain employs TRBV27 and TRBJ1-6, with D tentatively TRBD1 (5 bases). Per the germline V gene, CDR1 is MNHEY and CDR2 is SMNVEV (reference sequence). V dropped 4 bases and J dropped 9 bases, with 22 bases sitting between them. The CDR3 is 17 residues long. The CDR3 region has the DNA TGTGCCAGCAGTTCTTTCCTGATGACCAAGGGACTTTCACCCCTCCACTTT. It translates to CASSSFLMTKGLSPLHF.

This clonotype turned up a few times. CDR3 region: CASRPSASGVGHQPQHF. The CDR3 DNA sequence: TGTGCCAGCAGACCATCAGCTTCAGGGGTGGGACATCAGCCCCAGCATTTT. The rearrangement uses TRBV2 and TRBJ1-5; D might be TRBD1 (6 bases). Trimming shortened V by 6 bases and J by 5 bases, and 23 bases separated the two germline ends. CDR1 is SNHLY, CDR2 FYNNEI, per germline. The CDR3 has 17 residues.

This clonotype was detected a few times. The chain carries TRBV14 and TRBJ2-5; 7 bases line up with TRBD1. CDR3 length equals 15 residues. Germline V lookup: CDR1 SGHDN, CDR2 FVKESK. J lost 5 bases, V lost 0 bases, and 6 bases had no gene match. CDR3 residues: CASSQEKGAWETQYF. As DNA, the CDR3 is TGTGCCAGCAGCCAAGAGAAGGGGGCGTGGGAGACCCAGTACTTC.

This chain connects TRBV4-1 to TRBJ1-6; tentative D call: TRBD1 (6 bases). The CDR3 has 18 amino acids. Looked up from germline, CDR1 is MGHRA and CDR2 is YSYEKL. The V end lost 0 bases, the J end lost 0 bases, and 12 bases lay between the germline ends. The CDR3 DNA follows: TGCGCCAGCAGCCAAGAATGGGAGGGGGACTCCTATAATTCACCCCTCCACTTT. Its translation: CASSQEWEGDSYNSPLHF.

The chain combines TRBV7-9 with TRBJ2-7; 7 nucleotides line up with TRBD1. The CDR3 spans 14 residues. V shed 0 bases and J 3 bases; nucleotides not matched to a gene: 2. The germline gives CDR1 SEHNR, CDR2 FQNEAQ (reference sequence). CDR3: CASSLAGTDYEQYF. The CDR3 DNA follows: TGTGCCAGCAGCTTAGCCGGGACAGACTACGAGCAGTACTTC.